The clone carrying this T cell receptor beta chain appeared a single time. The CDR3 totals 14 residues. Trimming took 3 bases from V and 0 from J, leaving 9 bases between them. Germline assignment: CDR1 DFQATT and CDR2 SNEGSKA (reference sequence). The entry originates in a study of blood T cells in healthy people across ages. For the second PCR, which ran for about 6 to 11 cycles, a sample-barcoded 5' primer and a J-beta primer mix were used. Tagging of each cDNA molecule was performed by a template-switch adaptor with 12 random nucleotides. TCRdb recomputed calls from the 5' RACE reads with MiXCR, one row per CDR3 protein. The data hold some 730,000 distinct CDR3 sequences, with about 20% observed a single time.

The V gene is TRBV20-1, the J gene TRBJ1-3; the D is unclear. Specimen: blood. This clonotype was obtained from a man in his 70s in good health. The CDR3 sequence is CSASEGSSGNTIYF. The CDR3 nucleotides are TGCAGTGCTAGCGAGGGAAGCTCTGGAAACACCATATATTTT.